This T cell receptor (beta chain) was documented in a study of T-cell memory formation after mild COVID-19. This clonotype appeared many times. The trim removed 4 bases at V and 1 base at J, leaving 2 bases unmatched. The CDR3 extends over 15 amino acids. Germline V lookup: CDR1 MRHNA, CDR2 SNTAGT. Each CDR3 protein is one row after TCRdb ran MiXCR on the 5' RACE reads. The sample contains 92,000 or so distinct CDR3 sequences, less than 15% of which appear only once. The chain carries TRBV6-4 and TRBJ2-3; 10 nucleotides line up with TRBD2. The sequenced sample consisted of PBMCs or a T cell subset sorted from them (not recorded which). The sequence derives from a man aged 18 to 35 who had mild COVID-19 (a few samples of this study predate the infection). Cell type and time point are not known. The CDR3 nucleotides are TGTGCCAGCAGTGCAACTAGCGGGGGCACAGATACGCAGTATTTT. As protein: CASSATSGGTDTQYF.